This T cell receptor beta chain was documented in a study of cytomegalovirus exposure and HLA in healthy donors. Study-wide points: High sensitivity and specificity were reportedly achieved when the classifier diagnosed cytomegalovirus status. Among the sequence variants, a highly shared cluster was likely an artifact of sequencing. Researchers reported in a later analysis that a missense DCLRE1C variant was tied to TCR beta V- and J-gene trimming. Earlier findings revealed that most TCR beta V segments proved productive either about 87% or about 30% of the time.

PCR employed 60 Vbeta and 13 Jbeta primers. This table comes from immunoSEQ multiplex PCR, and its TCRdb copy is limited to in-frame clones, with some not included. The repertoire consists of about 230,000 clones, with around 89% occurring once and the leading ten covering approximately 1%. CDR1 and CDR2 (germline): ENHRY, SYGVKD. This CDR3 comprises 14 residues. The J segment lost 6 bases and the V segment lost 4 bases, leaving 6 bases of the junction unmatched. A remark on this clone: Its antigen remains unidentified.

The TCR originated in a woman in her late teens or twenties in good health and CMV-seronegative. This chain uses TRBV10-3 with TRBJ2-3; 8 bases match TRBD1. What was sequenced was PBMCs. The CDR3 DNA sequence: TGTGCCATCAGTGGGACAGGGCCGGGGGATACGCAGTATTTT. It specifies CAISGTGPGDTQYF.